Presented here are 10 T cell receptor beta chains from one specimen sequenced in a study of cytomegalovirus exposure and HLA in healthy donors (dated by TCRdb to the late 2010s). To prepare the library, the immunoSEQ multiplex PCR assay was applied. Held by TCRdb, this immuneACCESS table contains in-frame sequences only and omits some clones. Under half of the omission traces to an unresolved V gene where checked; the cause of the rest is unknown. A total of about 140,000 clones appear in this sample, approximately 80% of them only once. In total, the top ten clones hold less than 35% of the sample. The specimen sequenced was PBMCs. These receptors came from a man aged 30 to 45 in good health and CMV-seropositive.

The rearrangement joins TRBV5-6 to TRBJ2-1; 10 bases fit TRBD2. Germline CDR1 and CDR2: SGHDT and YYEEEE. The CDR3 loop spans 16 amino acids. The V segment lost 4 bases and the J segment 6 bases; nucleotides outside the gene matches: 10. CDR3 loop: CASSHTSGNIVNEQFF. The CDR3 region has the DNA TGTGCCAGCAGCCATACTAGCGGGAACATCGTCAATGAGCAGTTCTTC.

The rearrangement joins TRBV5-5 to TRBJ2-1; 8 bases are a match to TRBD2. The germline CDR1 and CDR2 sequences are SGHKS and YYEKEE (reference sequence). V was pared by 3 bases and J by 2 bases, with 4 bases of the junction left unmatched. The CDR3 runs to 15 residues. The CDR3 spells CASSSTGGTYNEQFF. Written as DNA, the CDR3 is TGTGCCAGCAGCTCTACGGGGGGGACCTACAATGAGCAGTTCTTC.

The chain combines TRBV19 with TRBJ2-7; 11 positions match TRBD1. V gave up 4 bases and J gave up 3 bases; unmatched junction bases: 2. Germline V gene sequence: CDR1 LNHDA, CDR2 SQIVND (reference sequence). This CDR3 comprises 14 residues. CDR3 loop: CASSTGTGGYEQYF. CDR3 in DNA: TGTGCCAGTAGTACCGGGACAGGGGGCTACGAGCAGTACTTC. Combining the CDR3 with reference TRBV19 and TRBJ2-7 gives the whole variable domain DGGITQSPKYLFRKEGQNVTLSCEQNLNHDAMYWYRQDPGQGLRLIYYSQIVNDFQKGDIAEGYSVSREKKESFPLTVTSAQKNPTAFYLCASSTGTGGYEQYFGPGTRLTVT.

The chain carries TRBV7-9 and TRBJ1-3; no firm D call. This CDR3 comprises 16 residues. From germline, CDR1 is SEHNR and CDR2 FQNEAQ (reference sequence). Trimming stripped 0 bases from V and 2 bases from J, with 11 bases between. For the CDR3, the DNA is TGTGCCAGCAGCTTAGCGCGGGGAGGGACTGGAAACACCATATATTTT. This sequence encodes CASSLARGGTGNTIYF.

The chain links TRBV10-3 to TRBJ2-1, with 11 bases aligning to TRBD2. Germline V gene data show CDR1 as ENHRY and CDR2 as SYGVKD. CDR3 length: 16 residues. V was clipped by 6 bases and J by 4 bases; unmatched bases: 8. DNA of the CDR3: TGTGCCATCAGCGTCGGGACTAGCGGACTATACAATGAGCAGTTCTTC. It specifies CAISVGTSGLYNEQFF.

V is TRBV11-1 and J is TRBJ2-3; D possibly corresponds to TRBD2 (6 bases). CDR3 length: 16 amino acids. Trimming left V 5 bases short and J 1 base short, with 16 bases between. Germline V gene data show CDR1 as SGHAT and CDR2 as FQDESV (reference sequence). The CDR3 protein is CASSPGRGGGTDTQYF. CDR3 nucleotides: TGTGCCAGCAGCCCAGGACGGGGAGGAGGCACAGATACGCAGTATTTT.

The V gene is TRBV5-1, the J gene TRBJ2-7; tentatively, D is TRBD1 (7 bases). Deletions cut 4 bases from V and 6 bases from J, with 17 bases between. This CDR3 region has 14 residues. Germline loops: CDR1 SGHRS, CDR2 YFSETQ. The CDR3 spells CASSGPEGALEQYF. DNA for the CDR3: TGCGCCAGCAGCGGCCCGGAGGGGGCGCTCGAGCAGTACTTC.

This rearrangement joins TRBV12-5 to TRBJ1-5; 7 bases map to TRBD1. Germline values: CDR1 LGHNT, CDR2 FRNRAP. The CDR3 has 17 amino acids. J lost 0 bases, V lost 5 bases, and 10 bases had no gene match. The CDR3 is CASGPPDRSYSNQPQHF. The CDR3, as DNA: TGTGCTAGTGGTCCCCCGGACAGGAGTTATAGCAATCAGCCCCAGCATTTT.

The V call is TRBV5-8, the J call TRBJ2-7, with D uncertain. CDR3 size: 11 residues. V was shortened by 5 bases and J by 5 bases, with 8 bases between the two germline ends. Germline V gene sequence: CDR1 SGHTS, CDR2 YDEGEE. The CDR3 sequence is CASSMADEQYF. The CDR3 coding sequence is TGTGCCAGCAGTATGGCAGACGAGCAGTACTTC.

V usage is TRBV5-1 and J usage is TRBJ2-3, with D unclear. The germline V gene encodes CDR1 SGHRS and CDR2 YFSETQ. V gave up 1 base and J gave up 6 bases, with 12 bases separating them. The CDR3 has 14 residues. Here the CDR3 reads CASSLLRPGDTQYF. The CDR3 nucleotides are TGCGCCAGCAGCTTGCTGAGACCCGGGGATACGCAGTATTTT.